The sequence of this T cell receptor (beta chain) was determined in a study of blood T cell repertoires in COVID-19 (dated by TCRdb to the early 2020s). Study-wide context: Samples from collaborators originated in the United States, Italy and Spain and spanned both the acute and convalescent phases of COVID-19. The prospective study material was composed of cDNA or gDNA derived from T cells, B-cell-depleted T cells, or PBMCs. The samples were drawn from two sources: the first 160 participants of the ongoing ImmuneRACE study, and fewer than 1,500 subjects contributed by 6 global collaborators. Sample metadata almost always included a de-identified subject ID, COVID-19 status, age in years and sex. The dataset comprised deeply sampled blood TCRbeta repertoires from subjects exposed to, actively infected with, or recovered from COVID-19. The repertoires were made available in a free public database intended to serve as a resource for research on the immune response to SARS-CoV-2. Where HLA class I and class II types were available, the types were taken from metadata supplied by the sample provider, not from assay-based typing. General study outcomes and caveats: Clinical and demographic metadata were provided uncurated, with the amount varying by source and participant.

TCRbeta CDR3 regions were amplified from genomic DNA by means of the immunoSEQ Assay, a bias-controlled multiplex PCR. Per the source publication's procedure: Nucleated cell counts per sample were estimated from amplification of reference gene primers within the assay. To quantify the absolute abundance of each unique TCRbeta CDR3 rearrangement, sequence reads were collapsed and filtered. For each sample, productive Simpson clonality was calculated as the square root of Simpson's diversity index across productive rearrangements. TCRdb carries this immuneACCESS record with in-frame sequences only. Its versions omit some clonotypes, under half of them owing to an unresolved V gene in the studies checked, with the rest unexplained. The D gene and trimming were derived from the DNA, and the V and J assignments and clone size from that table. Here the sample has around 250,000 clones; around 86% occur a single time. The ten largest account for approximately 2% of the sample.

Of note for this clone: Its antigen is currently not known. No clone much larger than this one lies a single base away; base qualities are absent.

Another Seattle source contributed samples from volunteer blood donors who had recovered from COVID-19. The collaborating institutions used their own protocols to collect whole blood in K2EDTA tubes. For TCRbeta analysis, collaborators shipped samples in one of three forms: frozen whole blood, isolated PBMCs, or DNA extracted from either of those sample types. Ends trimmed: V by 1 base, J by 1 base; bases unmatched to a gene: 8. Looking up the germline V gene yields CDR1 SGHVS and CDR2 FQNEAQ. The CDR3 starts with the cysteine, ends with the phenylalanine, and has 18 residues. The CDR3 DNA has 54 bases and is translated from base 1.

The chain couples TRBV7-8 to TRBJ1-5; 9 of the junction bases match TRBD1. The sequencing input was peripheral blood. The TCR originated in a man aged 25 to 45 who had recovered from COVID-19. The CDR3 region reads CASSLVRTGELSNQPQHF. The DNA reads TGTGCCAGCAGCTTAGTAAGGACAGGGGAGTTGAGCAATCAGCCCCAGCATTTT.